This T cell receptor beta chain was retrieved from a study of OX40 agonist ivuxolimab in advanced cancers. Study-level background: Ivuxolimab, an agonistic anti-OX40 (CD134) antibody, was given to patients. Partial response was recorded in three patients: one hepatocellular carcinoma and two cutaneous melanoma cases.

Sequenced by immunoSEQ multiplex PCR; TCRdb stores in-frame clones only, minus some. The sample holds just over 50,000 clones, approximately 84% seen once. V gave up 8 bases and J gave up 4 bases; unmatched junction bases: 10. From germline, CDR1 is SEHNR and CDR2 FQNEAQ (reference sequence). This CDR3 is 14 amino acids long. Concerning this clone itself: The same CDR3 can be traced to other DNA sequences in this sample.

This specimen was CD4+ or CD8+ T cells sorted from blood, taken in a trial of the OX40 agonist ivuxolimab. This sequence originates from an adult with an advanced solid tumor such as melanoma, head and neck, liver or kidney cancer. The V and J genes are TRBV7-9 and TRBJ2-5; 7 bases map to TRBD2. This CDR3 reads CASREGWGGETQYF. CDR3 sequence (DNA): TGTGCCAGCCGAGAAGGGTGGGGGGGAGAGACCCAGTACTTC.